This TCR beta chain was captured in a study of blood T cells in healthy people across ages. A second PCR, run for roughly 7 to 11 cycles, used a sample-barcoded 5' primer plus a J-beta primer mix. A single record per CDR3 protein comes from TCRdb applying MiXCR to the 5' RACE reads. The sample holds 1.5 million to 2 million distinct CDR3 sequences, 39% seen once. The ends were cut back, 5 bases at V and 0 bases at J, with 11 bases in the middle. The CDR3 extends over 14 amino acids. CDR1 SGHTA and CDR2 FQGNSA come from the germline V gene. V usage is TRBV7-2 and J usage is TRBJ2-7; D call uncertain. The receptor was derived from a human donor in good health. Sample: blood. In nucleotides, the CDR3 is TGTGCCAGCAGCCAAACTGGTTACTCCTACGAGCAGTACTTC. It encodes CASSQTGYSYEQYF.